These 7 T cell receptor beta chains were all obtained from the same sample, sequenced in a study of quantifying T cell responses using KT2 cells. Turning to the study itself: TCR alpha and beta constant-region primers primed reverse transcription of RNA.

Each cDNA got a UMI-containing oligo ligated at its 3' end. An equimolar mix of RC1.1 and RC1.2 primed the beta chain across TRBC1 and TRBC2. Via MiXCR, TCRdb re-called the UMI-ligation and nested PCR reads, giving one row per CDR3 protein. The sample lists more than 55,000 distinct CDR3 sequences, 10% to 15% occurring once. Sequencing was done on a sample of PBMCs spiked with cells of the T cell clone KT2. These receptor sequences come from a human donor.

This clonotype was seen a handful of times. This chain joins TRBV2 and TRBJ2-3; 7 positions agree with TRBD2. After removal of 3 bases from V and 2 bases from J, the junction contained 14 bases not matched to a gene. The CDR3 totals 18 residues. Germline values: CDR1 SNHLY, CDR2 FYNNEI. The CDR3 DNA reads TGTGCCAGCAGTGAGAGGTTGCGGGGGACTCGAGCCACAGATACGCAGTATTTT. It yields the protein CASSERLRGTRATDTQYF.

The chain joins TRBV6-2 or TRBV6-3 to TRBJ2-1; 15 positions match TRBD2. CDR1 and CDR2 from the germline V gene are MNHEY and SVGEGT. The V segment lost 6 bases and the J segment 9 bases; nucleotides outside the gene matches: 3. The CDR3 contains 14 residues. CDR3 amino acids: CASRGLAGGGEQFF. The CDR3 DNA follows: TGTGCCAGCAGGGGACTAGCGGGGGGAGGTGAGCAGTTCTTC.

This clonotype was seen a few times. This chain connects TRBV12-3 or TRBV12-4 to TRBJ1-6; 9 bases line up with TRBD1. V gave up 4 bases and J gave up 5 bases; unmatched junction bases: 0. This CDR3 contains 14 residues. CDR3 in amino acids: CASSYRGHNSPLHF. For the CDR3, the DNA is TGTGCCAGCAGTTACAGGGGGCATAATTCACCCCTCCACTTT.

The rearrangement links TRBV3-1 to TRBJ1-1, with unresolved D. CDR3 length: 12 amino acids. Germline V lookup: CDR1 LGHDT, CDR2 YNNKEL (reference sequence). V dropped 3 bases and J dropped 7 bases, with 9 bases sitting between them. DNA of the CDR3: TGTGCCAGCAGCCATGGCCGGGGTGAAGCTTTCTTT. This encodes CASSHGRGEAFF.

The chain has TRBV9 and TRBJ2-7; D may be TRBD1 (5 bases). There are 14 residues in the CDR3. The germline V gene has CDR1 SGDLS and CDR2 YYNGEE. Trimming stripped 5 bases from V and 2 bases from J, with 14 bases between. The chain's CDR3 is CASRFKAGTYEQYF. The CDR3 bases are TGTGCCAGCAGGTTCAAGGCAGGGACCTACGAGCAGTACTTC.

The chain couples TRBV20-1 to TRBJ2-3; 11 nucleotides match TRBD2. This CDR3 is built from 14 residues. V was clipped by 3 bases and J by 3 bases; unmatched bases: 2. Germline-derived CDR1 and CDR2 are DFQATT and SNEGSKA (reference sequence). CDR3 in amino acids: CSARTSGKTDTQYF. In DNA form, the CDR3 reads TGCAGTGCTAGGACTAGCGGGAAGACAGATACGCAGTATTTT.

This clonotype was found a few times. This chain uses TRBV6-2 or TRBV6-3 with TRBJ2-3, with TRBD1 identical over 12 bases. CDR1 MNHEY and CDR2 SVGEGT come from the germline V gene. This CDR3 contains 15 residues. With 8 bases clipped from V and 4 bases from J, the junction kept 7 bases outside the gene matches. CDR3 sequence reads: CASPIGDRGPDTQYF. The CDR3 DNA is TGTGCCAGCCCTATAGGGGACAGGGGGCCAGATACGCAGTATTTT.